This TCR beta chain stems from a study of shared clonotypes between healthy human individuals (TCRdb year 2020). In the study overall: Two women and a few men aged 18 to 49 years were included in the cohort. For each donor, CD4 naive and CD4 memory were each given three plates, CD8 naive was given two plates, and CD8 memory was given one plate. To estimate repertoire size and how much clonotypes are shared between individuals, the study performed deep sequencing of blood TCR repertoires from a handful of healthy adults. Libraries were prepared and TCR repertoires were sequenced by different laboratories using diverse techniques, in order to increase sequencing depth and limit assay-specific biases. Each donor's leukapheresis produced roughly between roughly 0.94 and 9.5 billion PBMCs.

A word on this clone: Its antigen remains unidentified. No much larger clonotype is one base removed from it; base qualities were not supplied.

As encoded in the germline V gene, CDR1 is WSHSY while CDR2 is SAAADI. Reading from cysteine to phenylalanine, the CDR3 counts 13 amino acids. Only the CDR3 portion is preserved as DNA: 39 bases, with reading frame beginning at the first base. V is pared back by 5 bases and J by 5 bases, with 12 bases lying between the germline termini. TCR CDR3 regions were amplified from genomic DNA by multiplex PCR using the deep immunoSEQ assay. Genomic DNA extracted from each cell subset was distributed evenly over all wells of several immunoSEQ 96-well plates, and each plate served as one replicate. For sorted subsets, 150 to 200 ng genomic DNA, equal to some 30,000 T cell genomes, was loaded into each replicate PCR. Purified libraries were measured with a Qubit 3.0 fluorometer, size-checked on a Bioanalyzer 2100, and measured again with the KAPA Library Quantification kit. Every immunoSEQ 96-well plate was sequenced on a separate single-read 150-cycle Illumina NextSeq 550 flow cell. As for the original processing: Because only junctional sequences without quality scores were contained in the immunoSEQ output, filtering matching that applied to full-length reads could not be performed. To assign V/J genes and CDR3, sequences were annotated against IMGT germline references using PyIR, a Python wrapper for IgBLAST v1.9. Reads with weak V/J assignments (E-value above 1e-6), missing CDR3, stop codons, out-of-frame junctions, or ambiguous translated residues were removed. V3J clonotypes were defined as sequences sharing an identical inferred V gene, J gene, and CDR3 amino acid sequence. Percentage overlap between repertoires was computed as shared unique clonotypes divided by the size of the smaller repertoire. Repertoire richness was assessed with RTK rarefaction, the Chao1 estimator, and Recon v2.1 estimates of unobserved clonotypes. Generation probabilities for all TCRbeta clonotypes obtained by the gDNA method from a handful of donors were computed using OLGA. As stored in TCRdb, this immuneACCESS dataset retains in-frame rearrangements with V and J assigned. A fraction of the clones does not appear; measured against another copy, unresolved V genes explain less than half of the discrepancy, and the remainder lacks a known reason. From that table come the V and J calls and clone size; the DNA was used to work out D and trimming. The sample includes just over 2,000,000 clones, with about 95% observed a single time. The top ten constitute about 1.1% of the sample.

For the CD8 naive samples, CD45RO-negative cells were positively selected for CCR7, yielding a CD45RA+CCR7+ population from which TemRA cells were excluded. The donors were healthy, HIV-negative adults with no recently reported acute infections or vaccinations. Only Caucasian adults living in Nashville, Tennessee, USA were represented among the donors. Blood was collected by leukapheresis, and PBMCs were isolated by Ficoll-Histopaque density gradient centrifugation and then cryopreserved in liquid nitrogen vapor phase. Purity and quantity of every magnetically sorted T cell population were checked by analytical flow cytometry. Genomic DNA was isolated from each sorted fraction and quantified by UV absorbance on a Nanodrop 2000c. Overall results and qualifications from the work: Estimated clonotype richness was generally larger for naive than for memory subsets. Compared with non-shared clonotypes, clonotypes shared by all four sorted-subset donors had higher generation probabilities. Sampling was restricted to blood, and TCR repertoires in tissues likely differ from the TCR repertoires found in blood. When a handful of donors were compared, the shared fraction of clonotypes was approximately 5% for naive CD4, less than 4% for naive CD8, more than 2% for memory CD4, and 0.4% for memory CD8. Pairwise subsampling indicated that sequencing depth was expected to affect the degree of clonotype sharing among donors. Rarefaction of sorted-subset datasets indicated incomplete sequencing despite the large sequencing depth. The small number of donors limited the genetic and exposure-history diversity represented.

Specimen: naive CD8+ T cells sorted from blood. The cell subset or site label on this specimen signifies: CD45RA+CCR7+. The TCR originated in a man aged 18-30 years in good health. The chain was built from TRBV10-2 and TRBJ2-5, and the D gene may be TRBD2, 7 bases matching. This receptor has the CDR3 CASSRGGEETQYF. Read as DNA, the sequence is TGCGCCAGCAGTAGGGGGGGTGAGGAGACCCAGTACTTC.